The present entry profiles one T cell receptor beta chain with its context. The CDR3 runs 13 residues. V shed 8 bases and J shed 5 bases, with 13 bases lying between them. CDR1 SSHAT and CDR2 FNYEAQ come from the germline V gene (reference sequence). Per the original data handling: Amplification of reference gene primers provided the estimated nucleated cell counts. The table came from immunoSEQ multiplex PCR; TCRdb's copy has only in-frame clones and leaves some out. For V, J and clone size, that table is used; D and trimming come from the DNA. The data hold approximately 340,000 clones, with around 82% observed a single time. The sample is drawn from a study of blood T cell repertoires in COVID-19.

The specimen was peripheral blood. This receptor was identified in a man in his thirties or forties with active or convalescent COVID-19. V and J are TRBV7-7 and TRBJ1-5; tentative D call: TRBD1 (5 bases). CDR3 nucleotide sequence: TGTGCCAGCGCCAGTAGCAGGGATCAGCCCCAGCATTTT. Translation gives CASASSRDQPQHF.